This T cell receptor (beta chain) came from a study of CXCR3 chemokines and chemotherapy response in bladder cancer (dated by TCRdb to 2022 to 2024). Study-level background: The study examined whether intratumoral CXCR3 chemokine system activity predicted chemotherapy response in human bladder cancer.

The method behind the library was PCR. Reads for this sample came from an Illumina HiSeq 2500. TCRdb redid the processing of the public reads, applying fastp at Q25 and MiXCR, and retained in-frame beta chains. Each CDR3 protein appears once, grouped with its most common genes and DNA. This sample has several thousand distinct CDR3 sequences in its table, and approximately 15% of those were observed once. Approximately 10% of the sample rests with the top ten. This clonotype is judged medium-sized (0.01 to 0.1%). This clone's antigen is unknown. Base quality data are lacking; no much larger clone is found one base away. CDR1 is given as MNHEY and CDR2 as SVGEGT, both from the germline V gene. From its cysteine to its phenylalanine, the CDR3 spans 15 amino acids. CDR3 DNA only is kept here, 45 bases in frame from base 1. Trimming at the junction amounts to 2 bases on V and 7 bases on J, and the germline ends lie 18 bases apart.

Sample collection was performed from a patient whose treatment included neoadjuvant chemotherapy. The chain is encoded by TRBV6-2 or TRBV6-3 joined to TRBJ2-7; the D gene cannot be named for sure. The TCR comes from a human donor with bladder cancer that responded to neoadjuvant chemotherapy. The DNA reads as follows: TGTGCCAGCAGTTACGAAGCGAAAGGTTCTCAGGAGCAGTACTTC. Its protein product is CASSYEAKGSQEQYF.